The rows below give T cell receptor beta chains drawn from one sample of a study of cytomegalovirus exposure and HLA in healthy donors. TCRdb's copy holds only in-frame clones and misses some; the assay was immunoSEQ multiplex PCR. The table has some 160,000 clones, approximately 81% seen once. The sequenced sample consisted of PBMCs. The origin of the receptors is a man younger than 30 in good health and CMV-seronegative. The CDR3 runs from the conserved cysteine through the conserved F or W. Each record gives: J gene, clone size, V gene, CDR3 length, D gene, CDR3 DNA, CDR3 protein. A D gene is named only where the DNA matches it firmly. Clone size is given for some rows only: seen once, a few or many times, or a class if the clone is expanded.

TRBJ2-3 | - | TRBV5-4 | 15 | - | TGTGCCAGCAGCTTGGCCGACCAGACGCAGGGTACGCAGTATTTT | CASSLADQTQGTQYF
TRBJ1-2 | - | TRBV5-1 | 15 | - | TGCGCCAGCAGCTTGGTTACAGGGACTAACTATGGCTACACCTTC | CASSLVTGTNYGYTF
TRBJ1-2 | - | TRBV28 | 12 | - | TGTGCCAGCAGTAACAGGGACTATGGCTACACCTTC | CASSNRDYGYTF
TRBJ1-3 | - | TRBV6-5 | 15 | - | TGTGCCAGCAGTTACAAGCCCCCCTCTGGAAACACCATATATTTT | CASSYKPPSGNTIYF
TRBJ2-7 | - | TRBV15 | 14 | - | TGTGCCACCAGCAGAGACGTCAGGGTTGACGAGCAGTACTTC | CATSRDVRVDEQYF
TRBJ1-5 | - | TRBV7-8 | 16 | - | TGTGCCAGCAGCTTAGGAGGGCATTATAGCAATCAGCCCCAGCATTTT | CASSLGGHYSNQPQHF
TRBJ1-3 | - | TRBV9 | 15 | - | TGTGCCAGCAGCCGACGCCAGGGCTCTGGAAACACCATATATTTT | CASSRRQGSGNTIYF
TRBJ2-7 | - | TRBV5-4 | 14 | - | TGTGCCAGCAGCTCCAACAGGGACCCCTACGAGCAGTACTTC | CASSSNRDPYEQYF
TRBJ2-1 | - | TRBV5-6 | 13 | - | TGTGCCAGCAGCTTGGCCAAGGGGTGGGTGCAGTTCTTC | CASSLAKGWVQFF
TRBJ2-3 | - | TRBV2 | 16 | TRBD2 | TGTGCCAGCAGTAAACCCGAGCGGGAGGAAACAGATACGCAGTATTTT | CASSKPEREETDTQYF
TRBJ2-7 | - | TRBV7-2 | 15 | TRBD1 | TGTGCCAGCAGCACTCAACAGGGGGCAGGGTACGAGCAGTACTTC | CASSTQQGAGYEQYF
TRBJ2-1 | - | TRBV7-3 | 15 | TRBD1 | TGTGCCAGCAGCGGCCATCCGGGACAGGGCGATGAGCAGTTCTTC | CASSGHPGQGDEQFF
TRBJ1-1 | once | TRBV4-1 | 14 | - | TGCGCCACAGGTGCGAGGGCCCTGACCACTGAAGCTTTCTTT | CATGARALTTEAFF
TRBJ2-1 | - | TRBV7-9 | 16 | TRBD2 | TGTTCCAGCAGCCCCACGGGCGGGAGGTATTCCTATGAGCAGTTCTTC | CSSSPTGGRYSYEQFF
TRBJ1-1 | - | TRBV15 | 17 | - | TGTGCCACCAGCAGGGAAAGCGCAGGGCTGAGTAACACTGAAGCTTTCTTT | CATSRESAGLSNTEAFF
TRBJ1-4 | - | TRBV6-5 | 13 | - | TGTGCCAGCAGTGAGGGATCGCCGGAAAAACTGTTTTTT | CASSEGSPEKLFF
TRBJ2-2 | few | TRBV5-1 | 18 | TRBD1 | TGCGCCAGCAGGCTCCGGGACAGGCTTTCCGCGAACACCGGGGAGCTGTTTTTT | CASRLRDRLSANTGELFF
TRBJ1-5 | - | TRBV19 | 15 | TRBD1 | TGTGCCAGTAGTATAGAAGGGACAGCAAATCAGCCCCAGCATTTT | CASSIEGTANQPQHF
TRBJ1-1 | - | TRBV7-9 | 14 | TRBD1 | TGTGCCAGCAGCCCCAGGGACAGAAACACTGAAGCTTTCTTT | CASSPRDRNTEAFF
TRBJ2-3 | - | TRBV5-1 | 16 | TRBD2 | TGCGCCAGCAGCTTGGGACTAGCGGATGGCGCAGATACGCAGTATTTT | CASSLGLADGADTQYF
TRBJ2-7 | - | TRBV5-1 | 14 | TRBD2 | TGCGCCACCGCACCGGGGGGTAGGGACGACGAGCAGTACTTC | CATAPGGRDDEQYF
TRBJ2-7 | - | TRBV27 | 15 | TRBD2 | TGTGCCAGCAGTTGGGTAGCGGGACGGGATTACGAGCAGTACTTC | CASSWVAGRDYEQYF